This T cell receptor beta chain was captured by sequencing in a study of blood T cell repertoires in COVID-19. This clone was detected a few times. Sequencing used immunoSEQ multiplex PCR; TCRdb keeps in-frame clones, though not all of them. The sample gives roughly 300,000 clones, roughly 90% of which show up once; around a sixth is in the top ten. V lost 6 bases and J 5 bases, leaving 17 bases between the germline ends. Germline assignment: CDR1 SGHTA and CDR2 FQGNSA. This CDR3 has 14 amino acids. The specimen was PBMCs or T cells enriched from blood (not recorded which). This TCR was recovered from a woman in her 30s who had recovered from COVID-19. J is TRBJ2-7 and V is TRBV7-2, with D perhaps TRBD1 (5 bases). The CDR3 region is CASREMQGKNEQYF. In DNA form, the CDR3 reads TGTGCCAGCAGAGAGATGCAGGGAAAGAACGAGCAGTACTTC.